The clone carrying this T cell receptor beta chain showed up many times. The antigen remains unidentified. Trimming pared 6 bases from V and 0 bases from J, leaving 12 bases between. Germline CDR1 and CDR2: MNHEY and SVGEGT. The CDR3 is 15 amino acids. The record originates from a study of T cells in Graves' hyperthyroidism and ophthalmopathy. Study summary: Any treatment followed the collection of peripheral blood at initial diagnosis.

Diagnoses were made from clinical symptoms, serum measures (thyroxine and TRAb), thyroid ultrasound and orbital computed tomography. Authors of the study amplified TCR beta CDR3 regions from RNA transcripts. Initially, a first-round RT-PCR of the TCR CDR3 employed the HTBI primer set. Each CDR3 protein gets one entry after TCRdb re-called the multiplex PCR reads with MiXCR. The sample lists roughly 640,000 distinct CDR3 sequences; approximately 15% were seen once. The study's findings and limits: Before onset, ophthalmopathy was predicted by the model a median approximately 6.6 months earlier.

The TCR was taken from a woman between 35 and 50 years old with Graves' ophthalmopathy. Sequenced input: blood. V and J are TRBV6-2 or TRBV6-3 and TRBJ1-3, with D possibly being TRBD1 (5 bases). CDR3 sequence reads: CASSNGQTSGNTIYF. CDR3 nucleotide sequence: TGTGCCAGCAGCAACGGACAAACCTCTGGAAACACCATATATTTT.